Presented here are 18 T cell receptor beta chains from one specimen sequenced in a study of OX40 agonist ivuxolimab in advanced cancers. Some clones are missing from TCRdb's copy, which holds only in-frame ones; the method was immunoSEQ multiplex PCR. The profile shows just under 75,000 clones, about 90% of them singletons. This specimen consisted of CD4+ or CD8+ T cells sorted from blood, obtained in a trial of the OX40 agonist ivuxolimab. These receptors were obtained from an adult with an advanced solid tumor such as melanoma, head and neck, liver or kidney cancer.

The chain joins TRBV6-6 to TRBJ1-2; D remains ambiguous. The V end was cut by 2 bases, the J end by 1 base, with 11 bases between. This CDR3 is built from 15 residues. Germline V gives CDR1 MNHNY, CDR2 SVGAGI (reference sequence). CDR3 in DNA: TGTGCCAGCAGTTACGGCAGGAATATTAACTATGGCTACACCTTC. This gives the protein CASSYGRNINYGYTF.

This chain links TRBV7-9 with TRBJ2-5, with 10 bases identical to TRBD2. Trimming took 2 bases from V and 1 from J; bases not matched to a gene: 1. Germline CDR1 is SEHNR and CDR2 is FQNEAQ (reference sequence). The CDR3 contains 15 residues. This CDR3 reads CASSLLAGVQETQYF. DNA for the CDR3: TGTGCCAGCAGCTTACTAGCGGGAGTCCAAGAGACCCAGTACTTC.

The CDR3, as DNA: TGTGCCAGCAGCCGGATGAACACCGGGGAGCTGTTTTTT. It is translated as CASSRMNTGELFF. V is TRBV9 and J is TRBJ2-2; D not resolved. This CDR3 is 13 amino acids long. Germline V gene data show CDR1 as SGDLS and CDR2 as YYNGEE. V gave up 4 bases and J gave up 1 base, with 5 bases separating them.

This chain joins TRBV6-1 and TRBJ1-5; 8 bases fit TRBD1. Germline loops: CDR1 MNHNS, CDR2 SASEGT. The CDR3 is made up of 13 amino acids. The junction had 1 base not matched to a gene; V was cut back by 4 bases and J by 5 bases. CDR3 DNA sequence: TGTGCCAGCAGTGTACAGGGGGATCAGCCCCAGCATTTT. It yields the protein CASSVQGDQPQHF.

V is TRBV18 and J is TRBJ1-1, with 7 bases matching TRBD1. The J segment lost 1 base and the V segment lost 2 bases, leaving 10 bases of the junction unmatched. The germline gives CDR1 KGHSH, CDR2 LQKENI. This CDR3 has 17 residues. CDR3 amino acids: CASSPRSVQGGNTEAFF. As DNA, the CDR3 is TGTGCCAGCTCACCAAGAAGCGTCCAGGGGGGGAACACTGAAGCTTTCTTT.

The rearrangement uses TRBV7-6 and TRBJ2-2, with 8 bases lining up with TRBD2. After removal of 5 bases from V and 4 bases from J, the junction contained 9 bases not matched to a gene. CDR1 SGHVS and CDR2 FNYEAQ come from the germline V gene. The CDR3 is 16 amino acids. The chain's CDR3 is CASSTRSGSGTGELFF. The CDR3 DNA reads as TGTGCCAGCAGCACTCGGAGCGGGAGCGGCACCGGGGAGCTGTTTTTT.

The chain couples TRBV7-9 to TRBJ2-5; the D is unclear. Germline CDR1 reads SEHNR; CDR2 reads FQNEAQ (reference sequence). V dropped 4 bases and J dropped 4 bases, with 10 bases sitting between them. This CDR3 is 13 amino acids long. The CDR3 DNA follows: TGTGCCAGCAGCTCCTTGACGGGAGAGACCCAGTACTTC. This sequence encodes CASSSLTGETQYF.

The chain links TRBV7-8 to TRBJ1-2; D call uncertain. CDR1 is SGHVS, CDR2 FQNEAQ, per germline. V dropped 5 bases and J dropped 8 bases, with 9 bases sitting between them. The CDR3 consists of 11 residues. Here the CDR3 DNA reads TGTGCCAGCAGCCCTAATACCGGCTACACCTTC. Translated: CASSPNTGYTF.

The chain combines TRBV7-9 with TRBJ1-3; no firm D call. The CDR3 contains 14 residues. Trimming took off 3 bases at V and 2 bases at J, with 8 bases between the two ends. The V gene's germline CDR1 is SEHNR and CDR2 FQNEAQ (reference sequence). The DNA of the CDR3 is TGTGCCAGCAGCTTCTACGGGGCTGGAAACACCATATATTTT. Translated: CASSFYGAGNTIYF.

This chain joins TRBV18 and TRBJ1-1; D gene ambiguous. This CDR3 spans 14 amino acids. V lost 2 bases and J lost 5, with 12 bases in between. CDR1 is KGHSH and CDR2 is LQKENI in the germline V gene. CDR3 coding DNA: TGTGCCAGCTCACCAGGCCCAGGAGGGACTGAAGCTTTCTTT. Its translation is CASSPGPGGTEAFF.

V gene TRBV5-1 combines with J gene TRBJ1-3; D may be TRBD1 (5 bases). Trimming took off 1 base at V and 4 bases at J, with 9 bases between the two ends. The CDR3 contains 14 residues. The germline V gene encodes CDR1 SGHRS and CDR2 YFSETQ. CDR3 in amino acids: CASSLRGRGNTIYF. The CDR3 nucleotides are TGCGCCAGCAGCTTGAGGGGAAGGGGAAACACCATATATTTT.

V is TRBV6-4 and J is TRBJ2-1; the match to TRBD2 covers 10 bases. After removal of 10 bases from V and 7 bases from J, the junction contained 13 bases not matched to a gene. The germline V gene has CDR1 MRHNA and CDR2 SNTAGT. The CDR3 sequence is 15 residues long. CDR3 in amino acids: CATSPLAGAINEQFF. Written as DNA, the CDR3 is TGTGCCACCTCCCCTCTAGCGGGAGCTATAAATGAGCAGTTCTTC.

This sequence joins TRBV29-1 and TRBJ2-1, with 7 bases fitting TRBD1. V lost 6 bases to trimming and J lost 6 bases; unmatched junction nucleotides: 5. The CDR3 is 12 residues long. In germline, CDR1 is SQVTM, CDR2 ANQGSEA. CDR3 amino acids: CSVQRGPNEQFF. Here the CDR3 DNA reads TGCAGCGTGCAAAGGGGGCCCAATGAGCAGTTCTTC.

There are a few counts of this clone. The rearrangement uses TRBV30 and TRBJ2-7; 8 bases align to TRBD1. The CDR3 runs 20 residues. Germline values: CDR1 GTSNPN, CDR2 SVGIG (reference sequence). Unmatched junction bases numbered 22, after V lost 3 bases and J lost 0 bases. CDR3 amino acids: CAWSLWRLSPRTGSSYEQYF. Written as DNA, the CDR3 is TGTGCCTGGAGCCTTTGGAGATTGTCGCCCCGGACAGGGAGCTCCTACGAGCAGTACTTC. Together with reference TRBV30 and TRBJ2-7, the CDR3 gives the full variable domain: SQTIHQWPATLVQPVGSPLSLECTVEGTSNPNLYWYRQAAGRGLQLLFYSVGIGQISSEVPQNLSASRPQDRQFILSSKKLLLSDSGFYLCAWSLWRLSPRTGSSYEQYFGPGTRLTVT.

This clone was observed once. The chain uses TRBV5-6 and TRBJ2-1, with 10 bases lining up with TRBD2. Trimming took 4 bases from V and 5 from J; bases not matched to a gene: 9. CDR3 size: 16 residues. Germline assignment: CDR1 SGHDT and CDR2 YYEEEE. CDR3 sequence: CASSLTSGNTDNEQFF. CDR3 DNA: TGTGCCAGCAGCCTTACTAGCGGGAATACGGACAATGAGCAGTTCTTC.

The V call is TRBV27, the J call TRBJ2-1, with 12 bases lining up with TRBD2. Germline V gene data show CDR1 as MNHEY and CDR2 as SMNVEV (reference sequence). The CDR3 runs to 14 residues. V dropped 3 bases and J dropped 6; count of bases not matched to a gene: 0. The DNA of the CDR3 is TGTGCCAGCAGTTTGACTAGCGGGAGCAATGAGCAGTTCTTC. Encoded protein: CASSLTSGSNEQFF.

V and J are TRBV18 and TRBJ2-7; weak D call: TRBD1 (6 bases). The germline gives CDR1 KGHSH, CDR2 LQKENI. V was clipped by 6 bases and J by 2 bases, with 17 bases between them. The CDR3 totals 15 residues. CDR3 DNA sequence: TGTGCCAGCTCGCTTGCCGGGACACCGACCTACGAGCAGTACTTC. This sequence encodes CASSLAGTPTYEQYF.

The chain employs TRBV6-5 and TRBJ1-1, with D possibly being TRBD1 (5 bases). V lost 5 bases and J lost 1, with 11 bases in between. The CDR3 totals 14 residues. Germline CDR1 and CDR2: MNHEY and SVGAGI. The CDR3: CASSRAGGNTEAFF. As DNA, the CDR3 is TGTGCCAGCAGTCGAGCCGGGGGGAACACTGAAGCTTTCTTT.